This TCR beta chain is drawn from a study of spatial heterogeneity in lung cancer. Overall study: Consistent detection of more beta-chain than alpha-chain sequences was observed.

This clonotype was seen ten or more times. What it binds is not known. This beta chain was picked up by a library intended for alpha chains and is off target, so its count carries little meaning. Study-level findings and limits: Mutation tallies in tumors tracked expanded intratumoral alpha and beta TCR counts. Tumor T cell coverage was estimated at around 7% for alpha and roughly 14% for beta chains.

The time point: sample taken at primary tumor resection. Frozen PBMC, nontumor lung or tumor provided whole RNA, which was sequenced unsorted. TCR cDNA molecules each had a unique molecular identifier. Using its own MiXCR run on the 5' RACE reads, TCRdb lists one record per CDR3 protein. The sample comprises roughly 18,000 distinct CDR3 sequences, roughly 9% of which are singletons, and less than 25% rests with the top ten. The clonotype was recovered from a female donor with early-stage non-small cell lung cancer. The specimen comprised lung tumor tissue, sampled at surgery.

In DNA form, the CDR3 reads TGTGCCAGCAGCCTGTCCGACTTCGGTACGCAGTATTTT. It translates to CASSLSDFGTQYF. The chain is built from TRBV11-1 and TRBJ2-3; D unclear. The CDR3 has 13 residues. Trimming shortened V by 5 bases and J by 8 bases, and 14 bases separated the two germline ends. Per the germline V gene, CDR1 is SGHAT and CDR2 is FQDESV (reference sequence). Looking up the rest from reference TRBV11-1 and TRBJ2-3 gives the full variable domain: EAEVAQSPRYKITEKSQAVAFWCDPISGHATLYWYRQILGQGPELLVQFQDESVVDDSQLPKDRFSAERLKGVDSTLKIQPAELGDSAMYLCASSLSDFGTQYFGPGTRLTVL.